This T cell receptor beta chain was observed in a study of T cell changes during pregnancy in multiple sclerosis. V was clipped by 3 bases and J by 0 bases; unmatched bases: 1. The CDR3 totals 15 residues. Germline-derived CDR1 and CDR2 are MNHEY and SVGAGI. Repertoires were generated with immunoSEQ multiplex PCR, while TCRdb's copy carries only in-frame clones and drops some. The sample yields 70,000 to 95,000 clones, 93% seen once. Sample: peripheral blood, taken in the second trimester of pregnancy. The receptor was isolated from a female donor with multiple sclerosis, enrolled in a pregnancy study. The chain carries TRBV6-5 and TRBJ2-7, with TRBD2 matching over 11 bases. In DNA, the CDR3 is TGTGCCAGCAGTTATAGCGGGGGGGACTCCTACGAGCAGTACTTC. Its translation is CASSYSGGDSYEQYF.